A single sample gave rise to the 9 T cell receptor beta chains below, sequenced in a study of T-cell reconstitution after alpha-beta-depleted transplantation in children. TCRbeta library construction was performed incorporating unique molecular identifiers. One entry per CDR3 protein results from TCRdb running MiXCR on the PCR reads. Of some 81,000 distinct CDR3 sequences listed, roughly 15% are singletons. Specimen: PBMCs, mostly from graft donor cells, collected 180 days after TCRalphabeta/CD19-depleted stem cell transplant. Receptors were obtained from a male patient under 10 years old who had a stem cell transplant for acute lymphoblastic leukemia, so the T cells may come from the graft donor.

The V call is TRBV4-2, the J call TRBJ2-1, with 7 bases that match TRBD1. The germline V gene encodes CDR1 LGHNA and CDR2 YNFKEQ. Trimming cost V 1 base and J 7 bases; bases outside gene matches: 7. This CDR3 region has 15 residues. CDR3 residues: CASSQVDRDMNEQFF. CDR3 in DNA: TGTGCCAGCAGCCAAGTTGACAGGGATATGAATGAGCAGTTCTTC.

Comment on this clonotype: This may be a read error, as it is one base from a much larger clone. The conserved closing phenylalanine or tryptophan is absent in this CDR3, likely reflecting a read error. This chain joins TRBV12-3 or TRBV12-4 and TRBJ2-3; TRBD1 is a possible D gene (6 bases). The CDR3 covers 14 residues. The germline V and J ends were trimmed by 4 bases and 1 base, with 9 bases remaining between them. This chain's CDR3 is CASSYRAGTDTQYS. CDR3 DNA sequence: TGTGCCAGCAGTTACAGGGCCGGCACAGATACGCAGTATTCT.

This clonotype came up a few times. The chain combines TRBV29-1 with TRBJ1-2; the D gene is possibly TRBD1 (5 bases). Germline V gene sequence: CDR1 SQVTM, CDR2 ANQGSEA. Trimming shortened V by 7 bases and J by 3 bases, and 15 bases separated the two germline ends. This CDR3 region has 13 residues. CDR3 residues: CSAGAWADYGYTF. The CDR3 nucleotides are TGCAGCGCTGGGGCATGGGCTGACTATGGCTACACCTTC.

V gene TRBV12-3 or TRBV12-4 combines with J gene TRBJ2-2; 13 bases fit TRBD2. V dropped 8 bases and J dropped 5; count of bases not matched to a gene: 14. CDR3 length: 18 amino acids. CDR3 loop: CASARGRLAGGGTGELFF. The CDR3 DNA sequence: TGTGCCAGCGCCCGGGGGAGACTAGCGGGGGGTGGAACCGGGGAGCTGTTTTTT.

This clonotype was seen more than once but under ten times. The V call is TRBV5-1, the J call TRBJ2-1, with 12 bases identical to TRBD2. This CDR3 region has 17 residues. With V trimmed by 0 bases and J by 4 bases, 5 bases remained unmatched. CDR1 is SGHRS, CDR2 YFSETQ, per germline. CDR3 nucleotide sequence: TGCGCCAGCAGCTTGGCCTGGACTAGCGGGGTTTACAATGAGCAGTTCTTC. It encodes CASSLAWTSGVYNEQFF. The whole variable domain, filled in from reference TRBV5-1 and TRBJ2-1, reads KAGVTQTPRYLIKTRGQQVTLSCSPISGHRSVSWYQQTPGQGLQFLFEYFSETQRNKGNFPGRFSGRQFSNSRSEMNVSTLELGDSALYLCASSLAWTSGVYNEQFFGPGTRLTVL.

This sequence joins TRBV29-1 and TRBJ1-5; TRBD1 might be the D (6 bases). This CDR3 has 16 amino acids. V lost 4 bases and J 0 bases, leaving 16 bases between the germline ends. CDR1 SQVTM and CDR2 ANQGSEA come from the germline V gene. CDR3 nucleotides: TGCAGCGTTGTCTGGGCGGGGACAATTAGCAATCAGCCCCAGCATTTT. Translating gives CSVVWAGTISNQPQHF.

This clonotype was seen many times. V gene TRBV6-1 combines with J gene TRBJ1-5, with D perhaps TRBD1 (5 bases). This CDR3 is 15 amino acids long. Trimming stripped 7 bases from V and 3 bases from J, with 16 bases between. From germline, CDR1 is MNHNS and CDR2 SASEGT. The CDR3 spells CASNSYQGANQPQHF. The CDR3 DNA follows: TGTGCCAGCAACTCATACCAGGGTGCCAATCAGCCCCAGCATTTT.

V usage is TRBV28 and J usage is TRBJ1-1; D call uncertain. The ends were cut back, 2 bases at V and 1 base at J, with 14 bases in the middle. CDR3 size: 16 residues. Germline CDR1 and CDR2: MDHEN and SYDVKM. The CDR3 DNA reads TGTGCCAGCAGTTTAATACGGAGAAAGACGAACACTGAAGCTTTCTTT. Translating gives CASSLIRRKTNTEAFF. Based on the CDR3 plus reference TRBV28 and TRBJ1-1, the full variable domain is DVKVTQSSRYLVKRTGEKVFLECVQDMDHENMFWYRQDPGLGLRLIYFSYDVKMKEKGDIPEGYSVSREKKERFSLILESASTNQTSMYLCASSLIRRKTNTEAFFGQGTRLTVV.

This clonotype was seen more than once but under ten times. J is TRBJ1-5 and V is TRBV20-1, with D maybe TRBD1 (5 bases). Between the trimmed V and J ends, which lost 5 bases and 4 bases, there was a span of 12 bases. The germline gives CDR1 DFQATT, CDR2 SNEGSKA (reference sequence). The CDR3 sequence is 13 residues long. The chain's CDR3 is CSAGTGKNQPQHF. For the CDR3, the DNA is TGCAGTGCTGGGACTGGGAAGAATCAGCCCCAGCATTTT.